The following is a T cell receptor (beta chain) sequence with its context. Its cognate antigen is unknown. Noted treatment: approximately 18 received Ad26.COV2.S at low or high dose, single or two shots; a few received placebo; per-sample allocation not given. Day 63 after the first vaccine or placebo injection was the time point for sampling. The CDR3 runs to 11 residues. The V and J ends lost 5 bases and 4 bases respectively, with 5 bases between them. Germline V gene sequence: CDR1 SGHVS, CDR2 FNYEAQ. The data were obtained in a study of Ad26.COV2.S vaccination and SARS-CoV-2 variants. Whole-study results and caveats: Comparability of non-spike TCR breadth was observed across vaccine and placebo recipients.

Sequencing used immunoSEQ multiplex PCR; TCRdb keeps in-frame clones, though not all of them. The table has around 340,000 clones, approximately 90% seen once; the top ten hold approximately 5%. This chain uses TRBV7-6 with TRBJ1-1; D not resolved. The material was peripheral blood, obtained in a trial of Ad26.COV2.S vaccine versus placebo. The receptor was derived from a person aged 18 to 65 who received the Ad26.COV2.S COVID-19 vaccine or a placebo. CDR3 region: CASSQITEAFF. In DNA, the CDR3 is TGTGCCAGCAGCCAGATCACTGAAGCTTTCTTT.